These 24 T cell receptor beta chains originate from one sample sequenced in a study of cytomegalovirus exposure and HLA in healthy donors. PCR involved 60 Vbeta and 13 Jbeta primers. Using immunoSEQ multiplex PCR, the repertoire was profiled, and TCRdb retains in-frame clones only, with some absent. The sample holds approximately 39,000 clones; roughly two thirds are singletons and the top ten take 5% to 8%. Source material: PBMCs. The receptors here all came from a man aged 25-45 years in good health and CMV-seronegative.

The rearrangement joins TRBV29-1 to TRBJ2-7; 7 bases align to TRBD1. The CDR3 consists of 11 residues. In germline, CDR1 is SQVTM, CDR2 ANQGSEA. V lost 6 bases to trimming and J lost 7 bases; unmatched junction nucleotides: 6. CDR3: CSVVTGWEQYF. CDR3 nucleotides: TGCAGCGTAGTGACAGGGTGGGAGCAGTACTTC.

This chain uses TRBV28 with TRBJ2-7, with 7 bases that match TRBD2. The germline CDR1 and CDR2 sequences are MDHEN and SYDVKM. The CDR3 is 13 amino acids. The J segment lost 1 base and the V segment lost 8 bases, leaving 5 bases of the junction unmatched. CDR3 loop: CASAGGYSYEQYF. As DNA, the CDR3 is TGTGCCAGCGCCGGGGGGTATTCCTACGAGCAGTACTTC.

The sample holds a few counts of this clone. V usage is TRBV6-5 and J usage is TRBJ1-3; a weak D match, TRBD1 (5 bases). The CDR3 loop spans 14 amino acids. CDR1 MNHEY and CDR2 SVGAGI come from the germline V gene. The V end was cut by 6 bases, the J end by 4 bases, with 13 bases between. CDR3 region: CASRLQGVGNTIYF. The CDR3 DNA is TGTGCCAGCAGACTCCAAGGGGTGGGAAACACCATATATTTT.

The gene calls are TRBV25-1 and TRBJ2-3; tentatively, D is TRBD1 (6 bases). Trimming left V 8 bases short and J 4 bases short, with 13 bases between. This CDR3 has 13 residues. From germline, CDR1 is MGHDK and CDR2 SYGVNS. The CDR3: CASSRGNSDTQYF. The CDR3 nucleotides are TGTGCCAGCTCTAGGGGGAATTCAGATACGCAGTATTTT.

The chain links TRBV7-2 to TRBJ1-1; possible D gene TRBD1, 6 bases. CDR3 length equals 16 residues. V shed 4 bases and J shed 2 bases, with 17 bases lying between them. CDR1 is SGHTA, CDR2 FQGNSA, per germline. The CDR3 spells CASSSPLAGANTEAFF. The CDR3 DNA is TGTGCCAGCAGCTCGCCGTTGGCAGGGGCTAACACTGAAGCTTTCTTT.

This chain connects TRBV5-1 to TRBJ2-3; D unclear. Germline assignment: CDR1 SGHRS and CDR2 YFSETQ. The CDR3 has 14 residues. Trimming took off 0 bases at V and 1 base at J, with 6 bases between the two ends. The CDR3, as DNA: TGCGCCAGCAGCTTGGAAACAGGCACAGATACGCAGTATTTT. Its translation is CASSLETGTDTQYF. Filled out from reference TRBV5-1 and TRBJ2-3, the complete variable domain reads KAGVTQTPRYLIKTRGQQVTLSCSPISGHRSVSWYQQTPGQGLQFLFEYFSETQRNKGNFPGRFSGRQFSNSRSEMNVSTLELGDSALYLCASSLETGTDTQYFGPGTRLTVL.

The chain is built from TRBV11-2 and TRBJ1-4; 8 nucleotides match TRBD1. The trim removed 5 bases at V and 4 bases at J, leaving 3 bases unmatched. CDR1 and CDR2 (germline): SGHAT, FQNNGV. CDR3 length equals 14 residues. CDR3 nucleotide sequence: TGTGCCAGCAGCCAGGGACAGGTTAATGAAAAACTGTTTTTT. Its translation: CASSQGQVNEKLFF.

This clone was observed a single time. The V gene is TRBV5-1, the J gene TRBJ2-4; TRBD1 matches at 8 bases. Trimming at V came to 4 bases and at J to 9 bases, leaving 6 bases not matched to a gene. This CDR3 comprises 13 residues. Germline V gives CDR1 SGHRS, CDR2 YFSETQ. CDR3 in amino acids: CASSGGQVSIQYF. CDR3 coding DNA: TGCGCCAGCAGCGGGGGACAGGTTTCCATTCAGTACTTC.

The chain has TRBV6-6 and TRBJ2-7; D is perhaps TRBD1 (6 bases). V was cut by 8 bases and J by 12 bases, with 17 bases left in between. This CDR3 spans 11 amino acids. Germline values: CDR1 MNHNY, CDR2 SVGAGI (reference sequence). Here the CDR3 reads CASSTTGTTYF. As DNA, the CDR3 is TGTGCCAGCTCGACTACCGGGACAACGTACTTC.

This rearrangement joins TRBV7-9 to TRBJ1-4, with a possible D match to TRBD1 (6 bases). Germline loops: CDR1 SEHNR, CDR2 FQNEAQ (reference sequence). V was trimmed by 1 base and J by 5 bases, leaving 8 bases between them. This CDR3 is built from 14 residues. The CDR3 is CASSLGTANEKLFF. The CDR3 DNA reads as TGTGCCAGCAGCTTAGGGACAGCGAATGAAAAACTGTTTTTT. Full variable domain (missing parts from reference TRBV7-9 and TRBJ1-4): DTGVSQNPRHKITKRGQNVTFRCDPISEHNRLYWYRQTLGQGPEFLTYFQNEAQLEKSRLLSDRFSAERPKGSFSTLEIQRTEQGDSAMYLCASSLGTANEKLFFGSGTQLSVL.

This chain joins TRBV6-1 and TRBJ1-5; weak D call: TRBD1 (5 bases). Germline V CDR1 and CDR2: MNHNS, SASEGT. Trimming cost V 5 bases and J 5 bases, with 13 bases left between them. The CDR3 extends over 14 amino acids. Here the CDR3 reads CASSSRGDYQPQHF. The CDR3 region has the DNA TGTGCCAGCAGTTCCCGAGGGGACTATCAGCCCCAGCATTTT.

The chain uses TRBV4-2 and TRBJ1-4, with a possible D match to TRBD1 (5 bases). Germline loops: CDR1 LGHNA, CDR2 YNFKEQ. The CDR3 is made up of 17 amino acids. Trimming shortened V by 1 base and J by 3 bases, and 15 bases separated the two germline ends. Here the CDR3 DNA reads TGTGCCAGCAGCCAAGGTGCCAGGGTTCGGGCTAATGAAAAACTGTTTTTT. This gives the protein CASSQGARVRANEKLFF.

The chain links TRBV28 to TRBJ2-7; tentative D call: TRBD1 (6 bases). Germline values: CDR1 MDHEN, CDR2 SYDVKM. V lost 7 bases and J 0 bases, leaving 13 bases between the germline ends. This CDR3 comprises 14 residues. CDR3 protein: CASIHRANSYEQYF. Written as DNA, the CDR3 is TGTGCCAGCATCCACAGGGCTAACTCCTACGAGCAGTACTTC.

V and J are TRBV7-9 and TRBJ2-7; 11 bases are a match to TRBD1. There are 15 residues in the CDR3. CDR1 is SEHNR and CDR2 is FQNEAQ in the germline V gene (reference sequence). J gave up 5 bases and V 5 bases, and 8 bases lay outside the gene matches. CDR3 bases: TGTGCCAGCAGCCGATTGGGACAGGGGGAGCACGAGCAGTACTTC. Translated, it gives CASSRLGQGEHEQYF.

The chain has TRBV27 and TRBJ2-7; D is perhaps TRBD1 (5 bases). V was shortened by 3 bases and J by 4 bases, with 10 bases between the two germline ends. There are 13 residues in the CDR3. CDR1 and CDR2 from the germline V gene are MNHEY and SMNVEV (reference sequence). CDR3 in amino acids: CASSFAGNYEQYF. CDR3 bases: TGTGCCAGCAGTTTTGCAGGGAATTACGAGCAGTACTTC.

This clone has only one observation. Here the CDR3 reads CASSWSRRGIDYEQYF. The CDR3 DNA follows: TGTGCCAGCAGTTGGTCCCGGAGGGGAATCGACTACGAGCAGTACTTC. The chain has TRBV5-6 and TRBJ2-7; D is perhaps TRBD2 (6 bases). Germline loops: CDR1 SGHDT, CDR2 YYEEEE. The CDR3 is 16 residues long. The ends were cut back, 5 bases at V and 3 bases at J, with 21 bases in the middle.

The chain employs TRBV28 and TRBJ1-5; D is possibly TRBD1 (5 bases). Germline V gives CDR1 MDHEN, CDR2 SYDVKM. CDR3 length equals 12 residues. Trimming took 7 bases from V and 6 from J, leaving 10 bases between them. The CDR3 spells CASTAGGQPQHF. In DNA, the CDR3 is TGTGCCAGCACCGCGGGGGGTCAGCCCCAGCATTTT.

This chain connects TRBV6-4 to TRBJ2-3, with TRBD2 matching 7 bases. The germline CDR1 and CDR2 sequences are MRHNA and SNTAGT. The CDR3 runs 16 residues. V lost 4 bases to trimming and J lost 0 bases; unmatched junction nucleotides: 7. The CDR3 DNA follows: TGTGCCAGCAGTGCCACGACTAGCTCTAGCACAGATACGCAGTATTTT. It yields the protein CASSATTSSSTDTQYF.

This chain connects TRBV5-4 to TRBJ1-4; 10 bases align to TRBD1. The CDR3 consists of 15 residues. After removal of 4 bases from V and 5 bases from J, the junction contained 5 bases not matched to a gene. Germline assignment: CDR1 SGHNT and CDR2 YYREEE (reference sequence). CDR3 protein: CASSQGQGPNEKLFF. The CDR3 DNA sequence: TGTGCCAGCAGCCAGGGACAGGGGCCCAATGAAAAACTGTTTTTT.

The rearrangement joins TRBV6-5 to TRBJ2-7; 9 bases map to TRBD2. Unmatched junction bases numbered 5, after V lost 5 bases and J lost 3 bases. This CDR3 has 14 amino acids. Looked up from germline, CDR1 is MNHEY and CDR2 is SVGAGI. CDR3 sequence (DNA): TGTGCCAGCAGTCGGCTAGCGGGGTTCTACGAGCAGTACTTC. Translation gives CASSRLAGFYEQYF.

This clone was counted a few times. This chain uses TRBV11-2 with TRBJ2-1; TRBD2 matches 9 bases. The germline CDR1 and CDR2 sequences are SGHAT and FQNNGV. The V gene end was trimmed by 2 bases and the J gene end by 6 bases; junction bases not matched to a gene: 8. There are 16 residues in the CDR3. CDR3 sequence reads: CASSLFRTSAGNEQFF. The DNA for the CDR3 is TGTGCCAGCAGCTTATTCCGGACTAGCGCCGGCAATGAGCAGTTCTTC. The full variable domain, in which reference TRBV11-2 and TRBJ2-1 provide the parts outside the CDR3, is EAGVAQSPRYKIIEKRQSVAFWCNPISGHATLYWYQQILGQGPKLLIQFQNNGVVDDSQLPKDRFSAERLKGVDSTLKIQPAKLEDSAVYLCASSLFRTSAGNEQFFGPGTRLTVL.

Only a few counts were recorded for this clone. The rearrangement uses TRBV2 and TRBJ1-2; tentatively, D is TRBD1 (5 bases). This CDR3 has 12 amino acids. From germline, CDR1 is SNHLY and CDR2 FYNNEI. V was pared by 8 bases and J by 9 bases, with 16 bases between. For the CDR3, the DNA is TGTGCCAGCGCGCAGGCCGGGGGACGCTACACCTTC. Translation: CASAQAGGRYTF.

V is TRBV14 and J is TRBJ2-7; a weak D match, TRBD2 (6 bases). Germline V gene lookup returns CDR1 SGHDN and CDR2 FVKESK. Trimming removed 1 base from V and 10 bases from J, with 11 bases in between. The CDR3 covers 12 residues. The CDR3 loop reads CASSQVRTIQYF. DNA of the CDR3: TGTGCCAGCAGCCAAGTTCGGACTATCCAGTACTTC.

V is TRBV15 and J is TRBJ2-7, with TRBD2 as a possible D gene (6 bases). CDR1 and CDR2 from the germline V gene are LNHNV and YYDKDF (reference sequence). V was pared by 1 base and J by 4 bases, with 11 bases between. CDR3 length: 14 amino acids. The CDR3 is CATSRGRGGYEQYF. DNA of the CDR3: TGTGCCACCAGCAGAGGGCGGGGCGGGTACGAGCAGTACTTC.